Below are 26 T cell receptor beta chains sequenced from a single sample in a study of OX40 agonist ivuxolimab in advanced cancers. Libraries were prepared by immunoSEQ multiplex PCR; TCRdb keeps only in-frame clonotypes and omits some of them. The data show 80,000 to 100,000 clones, with 90% to 95% seen just once and 2% to 3% held by the top ten. Sequencing used CD4+ or CD8+ T cells sorted from blood, obtained in a trial of the OX40 agonist ivuxolimab. The receptors originated from an adult with an advanced solid tumor such as melanoma, head and neck, liver or kidney cancer.

The J gene is TRBJ2-7, the V gene TRBV7-6, with a possible D match to TRBD2 (5 bases). Germline V gene lookup returns CDR1 SGHVS and CDR2 FNYEAQ. The CDR3 spans 15 residues. V dropped 5 bases and J dropped 2 bases, with 16 bases sitting between them. The CDR3: CASSPSLGSAYEQYF. The CDR3 DNA is TGTGCCAGCAGCCCTTCTCTAGGGAGCGCCTACGAGCAGTACTTC.

This clone occurred once. The chain has TRBV2 and TRBJ2-7; 7 positions match TRBD1. Germline loops: CDR1 SNHLY, CDR2 FYNNEI. The CDR3 sequence is 14 residues long. With V trimmed by 3 bases and J by 2 bases, 4 bases remained unmatched. The CDR3, as DNA: TGTGCCAGCAGTGAGACAGGGCGTGCCTACGAGCAGTACTTC. It codes for CASSETGRAYEQYF.

J is TRBJ2-2 and V is TRBV6-1, with TRBD2 matching over 7 bases. The ends lost 5 bases at V and 7 bases at J; junction bases unmatched: 10. The CDR3 extends over 15 amino acids. CDR1 and CDR2 (germline): MNHNS, SASEGT. CDR3 protein: CASSQLGPGGGELFF. The CDR3 bases are TGTGCCAGCAGTCAGTTGGGACCGGGGGGCGGGGAGCTGTTTTTT.

V is TRBV5-1 and J is TRBJ1-1, with 9 bases aligning to TRBD1. Germline V gives CDR1 SGHRS, CDR2 YFSETQ. CDR3 length: 14 amino acids. V shed 4 bases, J shed 5 bases, and the junction held 6 bases outside the gene matches. The CDR3 reads CASSEGQGMTEAFF. The DNA for the CDR3 is TGCGCCAGCAGCGAGGGACAGGGTATGACTGAAGCTTTCTTT.

V and J are TRBV4-1 and TRBJ2-7, with D unresolved. The V gene lost 0 bases and the J gene lost 2 bases, with 8 bases spanning the gap. The CDR3 covers 14 residues. Germline loops: CDR1 MGHRA, CDR2 YSYEKL. As DNA, the CDR3 is TGCGCCAGCAGCCAAGATCCGTCCCCCTACGAGCAGTACTTC. The encoded protein is CASSQDPSPYEQYF.

In this sample, this clone turned up once. The CDR3 region is CASSSGVPSTDTQYF. The CDR3 DNA is TGTGCCAGCAGTTCCGGGGTTCCGAGCACAGATACGCAGTATTTT. This rearrangement joins TRBV27 to TRBJ2-3, with TRBD2 as a possible D gene (5 bases). This CDR3 is built from 15 residues. In germline, CDR1 is MNHEY, CDR2 SMNVEV (reference sequence). The V gene lost 4 bases and the J gene lost 0 bases, with 11 bases spanning the gap.

The chain is built from TRBV6-6 and TRBJ2-5; perhaps TRBD2 as D (5 bases). This CDR3 has 13 amino acids. The V end was cut by 5 bases, the J end by 2 bases, with 9 bases between. The V gene's germline CDR1 is MNHNY and CDR2 SVGAGI (reference sequence). CDR3 amino acids: CASSRGWQETQYF. The DNA for the CDR3 is TGTGCCAGCAGTCGGGGTTGGCAAGAGACCCAGTACTTC.

The rearrangement joins TRBV5-1 to TRBJ2-1; 12 positions match TRBD2. This CDR3 comprises 17 residues. The ends lost 4 bases at V and 4 bases at J; junction bases unmatched: 9. Per germline, CDR1 SGHRS and CDR2 YFSETQ. The CDR3 reads CASSIRTSGADYNEQFF. In nucleotides, the CDR3 is TGCGCCAGCAGCATACGGACTAGCGGGGCAGATTACAATGAGCAGTTCTTC.

The V call is TRBV2, the J call TRBJ2-1, with TRBD1 matching over 7 bases. The CDR3 spans 15 residues. Germline V gene lookup returns CDR1 SNHLY and CDR2 FYNNEI. After removal of 5 bases from V and 8 bases from J, the junction contained 12 bases not matched to a gene. The CDR3 region has the DNA TGTGCCAGCAGTCTCAAGACAGGGTTGGAGGATGAGCAGTTCTTC. Translating it yields CASSLKTGLEDEQFF.

The V call is TRBV10-1, the J call TRBJ2-2, with unresolved D. Per the germline V gene, CDR1 is WNHNN and CDR2 is SYGVQD (reference sequence). Trimming took 2 bases from V and 6 from J, leaving 16 bases between them. The CDR3 totals 16 residues. CDR3 region: CASSEDRLVNPGELFF. The CDR3 nucleotides read TGCGCCAGCAGTGAGGATCGCCTAGTAAATCCCGGGGAGCTGTTTTTT.

The chain employs TRBV9 and TRBJ2-3; 8 bases match TRBD2. The CDR3 sequence is 15 residues long. Trimming took 3 bases from V and 2 from J; bases not matched to a gene: 5. Germline V gene data show CDR1 as SGDLS and CDR2 as YYNGEE. The CDR3 sequence is CASSGTSQTTDTQYF. The CDR3 coding sequence is TGTGCCAGCAGCGGGACTAGCCAAACCACAGATACGCAGTATTTT. Together with reference TRBV9 and TRBJ2-3, the CDR3 gives the full variable domain: DSGVTQTPKHLITATGQRVTLRCSPRSGDLSVYWYQQSLDQGLQFLIQYYNGEERAKGNILERFSAQQFPDLHSELNLSSLELGDSALYFCASSGTSQTTDTQYFGPGTRLTVL.

V usage is TRBV29-1 and J usage is TRBJ2-3, with D tentatively TRBD2 (7 bases). V dropped 6 bases and J dropped 4 bases, with 23 bases sitting between them. The CDR3 runs to 16 residues. The germline V gene encodes CDR1 SQVTM and CDR2 ANQGSEA. CDR3 bases: TGCAGCGTCCTGGGGGCTCTTAGCGGGCTGGCAGATACGCAGTATTTT. It codes for CSVLGALSGLADTQYF.

The CDR3 DNA follows: TGTGCCAGCAGTCCTGACGGAAGCTCTGGAAACACCATATATTTT. Its protein is CASSPDGSSGNTIYF. J is TRBJ1-3 and V is TRBV27; D is unclear. V was clipped by 5 bases and J by 0 bases, with 11 bases between them. The CDR3 runs 15 residues. From germline, CDR1 is MNHEY and CDR2 SMNVEV (reference sequence).

This sequence joins TRBV6-5 and TRBJ2-3; 7 bases agree with TRBD1. CDR1 and CDR2 (germline): MNHEY, SVGAGI. CDR3 length: 12 residues. V shed 8 bases and J 1 base; nucleotides not matched to a gene: 0. The CDR3 DNA reads as TGTGCCAGCGGACAGGGCACAGATACGCAGTATTTT. Translated: CASGQGTDTQYF.

This clone was seen just once. The chain joins TRBV5-4 to TRBJ2-2; TRBD2 matches 11 bases. The CDR3 spans 17 residues. Germline CDR1 reads SGHNT; CDR2 reads YYREEE (reference sequence). V was pared by 4 bases and J by 1 base, with 6 bases of the junction left unmatched. For the CDR3, the DNA is TGTGCCAGCAGCCCTACGGGACTAGCGGTGAACACCGGGGAGCTGTTTTTT. This gives the protein CASSPTGLAVNTGELFF.

The V and J genes are TRBV27 and TRBJ1-1; a possible D gene is TRBD1 (6 bases). V dropped 6 bases and J dropped 1 base, with 15 bases sitting between them. This CDR3 region has 15 residues. Germline V lookup: CDR1 MNHEY, CDR2 SMNVEV (reference sequence). CDR3 loop: CASSPRGVENTEAFF. As DNA, the CDR3 is TGTGCCAGCAGCCCCAGGGGAGTGGAGAACACTGAAGCTTTCTTT.

V is TRBV2 and J is TRBJ2-1; the match to TRBD1 covers 11 bases. The junction had 8 bases not matched to a gene; V was cut back by 6 bases and J by 7 bases. CDR1 is SNHLY, CDR2 FYNNEI, per germline. This CDR3 contains 15 residues. The CDR3 coding sequence is TGTGCCAGCAGCTACACCGGGACAGGGGGTAATGAGCAGTTCTTC. Its translation: CASSYTGTGGNEQFF.

CDR3 coding DNA: TGTGCCACGGGGTTGCGCAATCAGCCCCAGCATTTT. It translates to CATGLRNQPQHF. V and J are TRBV6-6 and TRBJ1-5; no reliable D call. Trimming removed 10 bases at V and 2 bases at J, with 9 bases between. The CDR3 has 12 amino acids. The germline CDR1 and CDR2 sequences are MNHNY and SVGAGI (reference sequence).

V is TRBV4-1 and J is TRBJ2-7, with D tentatively TRBD2 (5 bases). V lost 1 base, J lost 4 bases, and 11 bases lay in between. Germline values: CDR1 MGHRA, CDR2 YSYEKL. The CDR3 totals 14 residues. In nucleotides, the CDR3 is TGCGCCAGCAGCCAAGCCCGAGGGCAATACGAGCAGTACTTC. This codes for CASSQARGQYEQYF.

The V call is TRBV5-8, the J call TRBJ1-4; no clear D gene. This CDR3 is 16 amino acids long. Per the germline V gene, CDR1 is SGHTS and CDR2 is YDEGEE. Trimming shortened V by 0 bases and J by 0 bases, and 9 bases separated the two germline ends. The CDR3 spells CASSLGGNPTNEKLFF. DNA for the CDR3: TGTGCCAGCAGCTTGGGAGGGAACCCAACTAATGAAAAACTGTTTTTT. The full variable domain, rest sourced from reference TRBV5-8 and TRBJ1-4, is EAGVTQSPTHLIKTRGQQATLRCSPISGHTSVYWYQQALGLGLQFLLWYDEGEERNRGNFPPRFSGRQFPNYSSELNVNALELEDSALYLCASSLGGNPTNEKLFFGSGTQLSVL.

The rearrangement links TRBV5-1 to TRBJ2-7, with 10 bases fitting TRBD1. V was clipped by 4 bases and J by 2 bases; unmatched bases: 0. The CDR3 is 13 residues long. CDR1 and CDR2 (germline): SGHRS, YFSETQ. In DNA, the CDR3 is TGCGCCAGCAGCGGGACAGGGGCCTACGAGCAGTACTTC. It specifies CASSGTGAYEQYF.

With respect to this clone: The junction departs from germline at one end; a sequencing error may be responsible. The gene calls are TRBV9 and TRBJ2-1; TRBD2 is a possible D gene (6 bases). The CDR3 loop spans 12 amino acids. The germline CDR1 and CDR2 sequences are SGDLS and YYNGEE. The DNA for the CDR3 is TGTGCCAGCAGCGGAGACGGGACTCTGCCGCTCTTC. Translation: CASSGDGTLPLF.

The chain joins TRBV28 to TRBJ2-7; D is undetermined. The CDR3 contains 12 residues. The germline CDR1 and CDR2 sequences are MDHEN and SYDVKM. V was trimmed by 2 bases and J by 2 bases, leaving 4 bases between them. Here the CDR3 reads CASSLDAYEQYF. Here the CDR3 DNA reads TGTGCCAGCAGTTTAGATGCCTACGAGCAGTACTTC.

The chain is built from TRBV19 and TRBJ2-1, with D tentatively TRBD1 (5 bases). CDR3 length equals 14 residues. Trimming stripped 3 bases from V and 10 bases from J, with 16 bases between. Germline V gives CDR1 LNHDA, CDR2 SQIVND (reference sequence). The CDR3 DNA is TGTGCCAGTAGTATCTCCCCTTTTCGGACAGAGCAGTTCTTC. Translation: CASSISPFRTEQFF.

The chain has TRBV30 and TRBJ1-1; TRBD1 matches at 11 bases. Germline V gene data show CDR1 as GTSNPN and CDR2 as SVGIG (reference sequence). V was pared by 5 bases and J by 1 base, with 6 bases of the junction left unmatched. The CDR3 runs 15 residues. CDR3: CAWAWDRGKNTEAFF. The CDR3 bases are TGTGCCTGGGCATGGGACAGGGGGAAGAACACTGAAGCTTTCTTT.

V is TRBV6-5 and J is TRBJ2-3; maybe TRBD1 (5 bases). The germline V gene encodes CDR1 MNHEY and CDR2 SVGAGI. This CDR3 is 13 amino acids long. V was trimmed by 4 bases and J by 4 bases, leaving 9 bases between them. CDR3 nucleotides: TGTGCCAGCAGTTCCGCAGGGTCAGATACGCAGTATTTT. As protein: CASSSAGSDTQYF.